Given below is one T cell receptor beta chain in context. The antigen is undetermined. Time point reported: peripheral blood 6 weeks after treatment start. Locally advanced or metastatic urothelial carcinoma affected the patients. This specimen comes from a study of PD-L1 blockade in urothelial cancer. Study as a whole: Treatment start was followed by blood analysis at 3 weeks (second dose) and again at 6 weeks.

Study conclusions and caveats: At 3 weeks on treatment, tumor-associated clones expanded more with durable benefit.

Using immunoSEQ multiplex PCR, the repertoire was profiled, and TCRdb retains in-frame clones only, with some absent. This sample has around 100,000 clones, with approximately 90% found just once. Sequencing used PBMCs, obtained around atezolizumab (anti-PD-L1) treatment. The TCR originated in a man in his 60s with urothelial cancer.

The CDR3: CASSLIGAGGNEQFF. In DNA form, the CDR3 reads TGTGCCAGCAGCTTAATCGGGGCAGGGGGCAATGAGCAGTTCTTC. This chain uses TRBV7-9 with TRBJ2-1; 7 bases match TRBD1. This CDR3 comprises 15 residues. Germline CDR1 SEHNR, CDR2 FQNEAQ (reference sequence). V dropped 2 bases and J dropped 6; count of bases not matched to a gene: 7.